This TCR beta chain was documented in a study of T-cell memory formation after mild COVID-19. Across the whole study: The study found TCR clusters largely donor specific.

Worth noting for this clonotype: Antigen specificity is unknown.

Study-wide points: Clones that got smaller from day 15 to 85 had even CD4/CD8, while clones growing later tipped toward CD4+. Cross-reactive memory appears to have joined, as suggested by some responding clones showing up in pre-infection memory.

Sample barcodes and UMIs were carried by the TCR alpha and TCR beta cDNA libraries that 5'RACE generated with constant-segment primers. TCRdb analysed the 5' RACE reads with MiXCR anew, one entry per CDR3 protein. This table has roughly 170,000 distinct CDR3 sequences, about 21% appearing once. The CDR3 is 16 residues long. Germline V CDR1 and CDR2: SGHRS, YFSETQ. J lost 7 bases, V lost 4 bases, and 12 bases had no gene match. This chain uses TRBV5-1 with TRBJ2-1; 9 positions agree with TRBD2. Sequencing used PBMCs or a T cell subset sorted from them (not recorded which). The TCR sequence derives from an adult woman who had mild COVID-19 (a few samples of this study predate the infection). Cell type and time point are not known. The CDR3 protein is CASSPWTSEYRNEQFF. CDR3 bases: TGCGCCAGCAGCCCCTGGACTAGCGAGTATAGGAATGAGCAGTTCTTC.